The 10 T cell receptor beta chains below were found in one sample sequenced in a study of blood T cell repertoires in COVID-19 (dated by TCRdb to 2019 to 2021). The library relied on the immunoSEQ multiplex PCR assay. As stored in TCRdb, this immuneACCESS dataset retains in-frame rearrangements with V and J assigned. A fraction of the clones does not appear; measured against another copy, unresolved V genes explain less than half of the discrepancy, and the remainder lacks a known reason. In all, the sample holds roughly 43,000 clones, and 80% to 90% of those were seen once. The ten top clones hold 15% of the sample. Sequencing input: peripheral blood. All receptors come from a man in his sixties or seventies with active COVID-19.

V is TRBV27 and J is TRBJ2-3; TRBD2 matches 8 bases. Trimming took 3 bases from V and 1 from J; bases not matched to a gene: 9. Germline loops: CDR1 MNHEY, CDR2 SMNVEV (reference sequence). The CDR3 has 17 residues. The CDR3 sequence: CASSLRKAGAGTDTQYF. The CDR3 region has the DNA TGTGCCAGCAGTTTGAGGAAAGCGGGGGCCGGCACAGATACGCAGTATTTT.

This sequence joins TRBV4-1 and TRBJ2-5, with D tentatively TRBD2 (5 bases). This CDR3 has 13 residues. V was clipped by 4 bases and J by 5 bases, with 11 bases between them. In germline, CDR1 is MGHRA, CDR2 YSYEKL. The CDR3 sequence is CASSRLLGETQYF. CDR3 DNA sequence: TGCGCCAGCAGCCGACTACTAGGGGAGACCCAGTACTTC.

The V gene is TRBV28, the J gene TRBJ1-3; D remains unclear. The CDR3 is made up of 16 amino acids. V dropped 3 bases and J dropped 0 bases, with 12 bases sitting between them. Per the germline V gene, CDR1 is MDHEN and CDR2 is SYDVKM. The CDR3 DNA reads TGTGCCAGCAGTTTCGCGGCGGTCGTCTCTGGAAACACCATATATTTT. It codes for CASSFAAVVSGNTIYF. The variable domain in full, with the rest retrieved from reference TRBV28 and TRBJ1-3, is DVKVTQSSRYLVKRTGEKVFLECVQDMDHENMFWYRQDPGLGLRLIYFSYDVKMKEKGDIPEGYSVSREKKERFSLILESASTNQTSMYLCASSFAAVVSGNTIYFGEGSWLTVV.

The chain has TRBV7-2 and TRBJ1-2; TRBD1 might be the D (6 bases). The CDR3 is made up of 14 amino acids. Germline CDR1 reads SGHTA; CDR2 reads FQGNSA. The germline V and J ends were trimmed by 2 bases and 4 bases, with 11 bases remaining between them. CDR3 sequence reads: CASSLNGRGYGYTF. The CDR3 region has the DNA TGTGCCAGCAGCTTAAACGGCAGGGGCTATGGCTACACCTTC.

The chain employs TRBV5-5 and TRBJ1-6, with TRBD1 as a possible D gene (6 bases). V was shortened by 4 bases and J by 10 bases, with 24 bases between the two germline ends. Germline CDR1 SGHKS, CDR2 YYEKEE (reference sequence). This CDR3 contains 17 residues. CDR3 nucleotides: TGTGCCAGCAGCCCTGCCCGGGACACGGATTTTGGGTCACCCCTCCACTTT. Amino acids: CASSPARDTDFGSPLHF.

This chain links TRBV19 with TRBJ2-7, with TRBD2 as a possible D gene (5 bases). With 5 bases removed from V and 1 base from J, the gap between germline ends came to 15 bases. The CDR3 has 15 residues. Germline V CDR1 and CDR2: LNHDA, SQIVND (reference sequence). CDR3 in amino acids: CASSGAPAESYEQYF. CDR3 sequence (DNA): TGTGCCAGTAGTGGAGCTCCAGCGGAATCCTACGAGCAGTACTTC.

The gene calls are TRBV6-5 and TRBJ1-4; D gene unclear. The CDR3 length is 14 residues. Between the trimmed V and J ends, which lost 6 bases and 5 bases, there was a span of 13 bases. From germline, CDR1 is MNHEY and CDR2 SVGAGI. The CDR3 loop reads CASRPTATNEKLFF. DNA for the CDR3: TGTGCCAGCAGGCCAACAGCTACCAATGAAAAACTGTTTTTT.

The genes are TRBV7-8 and TRBJ1-1, with D unclear. The CDR3 is made up of 13 amino acids. Germline CDR1 SGHVS, CDR2 FQNEAQ. The V gene lost 3 bases and the J gene lost 5 bases, with 10 bases spanning the gap. CDR3 nucleotide sequence: TGTGCCAGCAGCTTCGGAGGGATAACTGAAGCTTTCTTT. Translation gives CASSFGGITEAFF.

J is TRBJ1-4 and V is TRBV2; D is perhaps TRBD1 (6 bases). V gave up 4 bases and J gave up 8 bases, with 11 bases separating them. Germline-derived CDR1 and CDR2 are SNHLY and FYNNEI. The CDR3 is made up of 13 amino acids. CDR3 nucleotides: TGTGCCAGCAGTGGGCAGGGGCTAGAAAAACTGTTTTTT. It yields the protein CASSGQGLEKLFF.

The chain has TRBV27 and TRBJ1-1, with D unclear. Trimming took 1 base from V and 5 from J, leaving 11 bases between them. Germline assignment: CDR1 MNHEY and CDR2 SMNVEV (reference sequence). The CDR3 totals 14 residues. CDR3 in amino acids: CASSLFRGRTEAFF. The CDR3 DNA reads TGTGCCAGCAGTTTATTTCGGGGTAGGACTGAAGCTTTCTTT.